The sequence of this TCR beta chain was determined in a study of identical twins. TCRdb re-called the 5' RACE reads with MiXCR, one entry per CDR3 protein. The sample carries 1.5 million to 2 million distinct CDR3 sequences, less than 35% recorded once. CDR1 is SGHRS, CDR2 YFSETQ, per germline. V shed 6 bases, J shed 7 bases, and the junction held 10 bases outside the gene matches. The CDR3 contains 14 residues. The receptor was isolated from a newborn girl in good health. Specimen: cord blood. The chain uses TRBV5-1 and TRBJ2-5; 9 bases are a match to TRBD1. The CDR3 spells CASTQTGTGRTQYF. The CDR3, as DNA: TGCGCCAGCACACAAACCGGGACAGGGAGGACCCAGTACTTC.